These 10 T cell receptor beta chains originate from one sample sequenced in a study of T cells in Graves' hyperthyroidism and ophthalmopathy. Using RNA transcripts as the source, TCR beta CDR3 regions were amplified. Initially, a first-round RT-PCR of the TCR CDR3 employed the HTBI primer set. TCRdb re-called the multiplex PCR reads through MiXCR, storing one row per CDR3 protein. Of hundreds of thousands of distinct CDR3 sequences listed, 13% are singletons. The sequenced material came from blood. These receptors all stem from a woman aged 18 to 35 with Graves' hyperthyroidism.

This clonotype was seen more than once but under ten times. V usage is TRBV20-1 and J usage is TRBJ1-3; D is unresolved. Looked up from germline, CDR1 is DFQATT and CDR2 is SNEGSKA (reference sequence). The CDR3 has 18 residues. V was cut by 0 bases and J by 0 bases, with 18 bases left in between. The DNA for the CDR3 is TGCAGTGCTAGAGACAGTTCGGCAGACTGGAGCTCTGGAAACACCATATATTTT. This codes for CSARDSSADWSSGNTIYF.

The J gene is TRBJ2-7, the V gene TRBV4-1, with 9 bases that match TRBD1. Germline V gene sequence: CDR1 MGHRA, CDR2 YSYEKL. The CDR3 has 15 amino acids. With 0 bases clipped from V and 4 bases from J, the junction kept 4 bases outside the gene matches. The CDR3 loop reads CASSQDNRGLYEQYF. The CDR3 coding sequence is TGCGCCAGCAGCCAAGATAACAGGGGGCTATACGAGCAGTACTTC.

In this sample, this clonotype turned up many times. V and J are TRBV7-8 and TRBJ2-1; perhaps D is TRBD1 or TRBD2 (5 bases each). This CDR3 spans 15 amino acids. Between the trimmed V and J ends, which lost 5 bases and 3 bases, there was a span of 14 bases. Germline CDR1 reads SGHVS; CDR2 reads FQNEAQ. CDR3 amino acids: CASSPGTRGYNEQFF. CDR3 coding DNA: TGTGCCAGCAGCCCGGGAACTAGGGGCTACAATGAGCAGTTCTTC.

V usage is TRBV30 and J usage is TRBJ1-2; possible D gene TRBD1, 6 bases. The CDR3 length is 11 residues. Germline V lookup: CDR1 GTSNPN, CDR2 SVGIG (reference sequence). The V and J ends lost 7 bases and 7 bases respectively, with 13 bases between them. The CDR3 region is CASNTGFGYTF. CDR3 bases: TGTGCCTCTAACACAGGGTTTGGCTACACCTTC.

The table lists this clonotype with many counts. The CDR3 loop is CASREGVTEAFF. CDR3 nucleotide sequence: TGTGCCAGTCGAGAGGGAGTCACTGAAGCTTTCTTT. The chain combines TRBV11-2 with TRBJ1-1, with D uncertain. The germline V gene encodes CDR1 SGHAT and CDR2 FQNNGV. V lost 9 bases to trimming and J lost 4 bases, with 12 bases between them. CDR3 length equals 12 residues.

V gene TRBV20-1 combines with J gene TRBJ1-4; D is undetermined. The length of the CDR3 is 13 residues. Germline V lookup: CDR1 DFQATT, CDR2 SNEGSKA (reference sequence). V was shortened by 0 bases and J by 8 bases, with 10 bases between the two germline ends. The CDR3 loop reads CSAREGSFEKLFF. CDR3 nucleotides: TGCAGTGCTAGAGAGGGGAGCTTCGAAAAACTGTTTTTT.

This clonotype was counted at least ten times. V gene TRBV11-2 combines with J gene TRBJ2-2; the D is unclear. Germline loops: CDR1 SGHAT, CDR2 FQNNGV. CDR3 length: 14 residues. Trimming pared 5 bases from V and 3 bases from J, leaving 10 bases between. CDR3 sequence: CASSEGMYTGELFF. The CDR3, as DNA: TGTGCCAGCAGCGAAGGGATGTACACCGGGGAGCTGTTTTTT.

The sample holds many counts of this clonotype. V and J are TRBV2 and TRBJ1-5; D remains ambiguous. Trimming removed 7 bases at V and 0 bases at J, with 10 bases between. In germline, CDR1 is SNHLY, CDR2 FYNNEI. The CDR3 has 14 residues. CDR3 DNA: TGTGCCAGCAAGGGTGCGTATAGCAATCAGCCCCAGCATTTT. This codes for CASKGAYSNQPQHF.

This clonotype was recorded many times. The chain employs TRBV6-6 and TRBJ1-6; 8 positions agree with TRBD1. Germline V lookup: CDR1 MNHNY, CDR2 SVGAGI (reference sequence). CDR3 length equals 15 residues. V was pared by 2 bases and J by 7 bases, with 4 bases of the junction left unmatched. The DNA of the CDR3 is TGTGCCAGCAGTTACCGGGACAGGACAAATTCACCCCTCCACTTT. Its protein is CASSYRDRTNSPLHF.

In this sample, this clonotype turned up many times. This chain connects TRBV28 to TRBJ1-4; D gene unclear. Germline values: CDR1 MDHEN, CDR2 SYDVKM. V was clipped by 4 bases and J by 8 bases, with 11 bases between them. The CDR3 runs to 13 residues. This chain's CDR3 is CASSYQWVEKLFF. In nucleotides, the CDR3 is TGTGCCAGCAGTTACCAGTGGGTCGAAAAACTGTTTTTT.